The TCR beta chain described here comes from a study of shared clonotypes between healthy human individuals. Points from the study as a whole: Generation probability values for non-shared clonotypes were lower than those for clonotypes shared by all four donors. Between a handful of donors, naive CD4 clonotypes were shared at a level of about 5%.

The CDR3 runs 16 residues. V gave up 4 bases and J gave up 3 bases, with 19 bases separating them. Germline values: CDR1 LGHNA, CDR2 YNFKEQ. Researchers divided each subset's genomic DNA evenly across several immunoSEQ plates. The table came from immunoSEQ multiplex PCR; TCRdb's copy has only in-frame clones and leaves some out. The sample carries some 630,000 clones, 90% to 97% recorded once. Regarding this clone: Its antigen is not known.

Naive CD8 isolation took CD45RO-negative cells positively selected for CCR7 and excluded terminally differentiated effector memory CD45RA+ cells. The TCR sequence derives from a woman aged 30 to 39 in good health. This chain links TRBV4-2 with TRBJ2-7; D could derive from TRBD1 or TRBD2 (6 bases each). The sample consisted of naive CD8+ T cells sorted from blood. Here the CDR3 reads CASSPDSTRGGYEQYF. CDR3 DNA sequence: TGTGCCAGCAGCCCGGACAGTACGCGGGGAGGCTACGAGCAGTACTTC.